This entry lists 32 T cell receptor beta chains sequenced from one sample in a study of T cell responses to AZD1222 COVID-19 vaccine. Clones were read by immunoSEQ multiplex PCR, and TCRdb kept only the in-frame ones, dropping some. This table holds 75,000 to 100,000 clones, 90% to 95% found once. The specimen was peripheral blood, collected 28 days after the second AZD1222 dose. These receptors came from an adult who received the AZD1222 COVID-19 vaccine.

The gene calls are TRBV2 and TRBJ2-3, with D tentatively TRBD2 (5 bases). CDR1 SNHLY and CDR2 FYNNEI come from the germline V gene. The CDR3 spans 13 residues. V was clipped by 7 bases and J by 8 bases, with 16 bases between them. In DNA form, the CDR3 reads TGTGCCAGCACCTCCCCCGCCGAGGGTACGCAGTATTTT. Its protein is CASTSPAEGTQYF. Supplemented by reference TRBV2 and TRBJ2-3, the full variable domain reads EPEVTQTPSHQVTQMGQEVILRCVPISNHLYFYWYRQILGQKVEFLVSFYNNEISEKSEIFDDQFSVERPDGSNFTLKIRSTKLEDSAMYFCASTSPAEGTQYFGPGTRLTVL.

The chain links TRBV3-1 (or the pseudogene TRBV3-2) to TRBJ1-6; the match to TRBD1 covers 9 bases. The junction had 7 bases not matched to a gene; V was cut back by 4 bases and J by 9 bases. This CDR3 has 15 residues. Germline CDR1 LGHDT, CDR2 YNNKEL (reference sequence). The CDR3 region has the DNA TGTGCCAGCAGCCGCTTGGACAGGGGTGGTTCACCCCTCCACTTT. It yields the protein CASSRLDRGGSPLHF.

The chain links TRBV30 to TRBJ2-1; TRBD2 matches 12 bases. CDR1 and CDR2 from the germline V gene are GTSNPN and SVGIG (reference sequence). The CDR3 has 16 residues. V lost 1 base and J lost 14; bases outside the gene matches: 15. The CDR3 region is CAWSDAPTSGGSEEFF. CDR3 coding DNA: TGTGCCTGGAGTGACGCCCCAACTAGCGGGGGGTCGGAGGAGTTCTTC.

The chain joins TRBV13 to TRBJ1-2; D is possibly TRBD1 (5 bases). The germline V gene has CDR1 PRHDT and CDR2 FYEKMQ (reference sequence). V lost 5 bases and J lost 7, with 11 bases in between. The CDR3 is made up of 12 amino acids. In nucleotides, the CDR3 is TGTGCCAGCAGCGCCCGGGACCGTGGCTACACCTTC. This gives the protein CASSARDRGYTF.

The chain has TRBV5-1 and TRBJ1-2; the D is unclear. The CDR3 totals 13 residues. CDR1 SGHRS and CDR2 YFSETQ come from the germline V gene. Trimming removed 0 bases at V and 8 bases at J, with 11 bases between. CDR3 in amino acids: CASSLAGLKGYTF. Written as DNA, the CDR3 is TGCGCCAGCAGCTTGGCAGGTCTTAAGGGCTACACCTTC.

This clone was detected only a few times. This chain connects TRBV4-2 to TRBJ1-2; a weak D match, TRBD1 (5 bases). V was shortened by 4 bases and J by 7 bases, with 13 bases between the two germline ends. This CDR3 has 13 residues. CDR1 LGHNA and CDR2 YNFKEQ come from the germline V gene. CDR3 sequence reads: CASSPTDSFGYTF. CDR3 nucleotide sequence: TGTGCCAGCAGCCCGACAGATAGTTTTGGCTACACCTTC.

The V gene is TRBV5-1, the J gene TRBJ1-2; 10 bases map to TRBD1. CDR1 and CDR2 (germline): SGHRS, YFSETQ. This CDR3 is built from 13 residues. V shed 3 bases and J 7 bases; nucleotides not matched to a gene: 3. The CDR3 DNA follows: TGCGCCAGCAGCTCAGGACAGGGGGGTGGCTACACCTTC. The encoded protein is CASSSGQGGGYTF.

The CDR3 nucleotides read TGTGCTAGTGGCGACACAGGGGGCGCTCGGTATGGCTACACCTTC. Protein product: CASGDTGGARYGYTF. The rearrangement uses TRBV12-5 and TRBJ1-2; 9 bases are shared with TRBD1. CDR3 size: 15 residues. CDR1 and CDR2 from the germline V gene are LGHNT and FRNRAP. Trimming removed 6 bases from V and 5 bases from J; junction bases left unmatched: 10.

The rearrangement joins TRBV28 to TRBJ2-7; D is ambiguous. The ends were cut back, 1 base at V and 4 bases at J, with 5 bases in the middle. Germline V gene sequence: CDR1 MDHEN, CDR2 SYDVKM. The CDR3 loop spans 12 amino acids. The CDR3 loop is CASSLSQYEQYF. CDR3 sequence (DNA): TGTGCCAGCAGTTTATCCCAATACGAGCAGTACTTC. Variable domain in full (rest from reference TRBV28 and TRBJ2-7): DVKVTQSSRYLVKRTGEKVFLECVQDMDHENMFWYRQDPGLGLRLIYFSYDVKMKEKGDIPEGYSVSREKKERFSLILESASTNQTSMYLCASSLSQYEQYFGPGTRLTVT.

Only one count was recorded for this clone. V is TRBV12-5 and J is TRBJ2-3; D is unresolved. This CDR3 has 13 amino acids. Trimming removed 5 bases at V and 0 bases at J, with 6 bases between. In germline, CDR1 is LGHNT, CDR2 FRNRAP. CDR3 protein: CASGLPSTDTQYF. In DNA form, the CDR3 reads TGTGCTAGTGGTCTACCGAGCACAGATACGCAGTATTTT.

V is TRBV3-1 (or the pseudogene TRBV3-2) and J is TRBJ1-4, with D perhaps TRBD1 (5 bases). Germline CDR1 is LGHDT and CDR2 is YNNKEL (reference sequence). Trimming took 5 bases from V and 3 from J, leaving 13 bases between them. This CDR3 contains 15 residues. The CDR3: CASSNTGTSNEKLFF. CDR3 bases: TGTGCCAGCAGCAACACCGGGACCTCTAATGAAAAACTGTTTTTT.

The chain carries TRBV6-1 and TRBJ1-2; D remains unclear. V was clipped by 1 base and J by 9 bases, with 12 bases between them. The CDR3 spans 13 residues. Germline CDR1 MNHNS, CDR2 SASEGT. The CDR3 protein is CASSEGPGRSYTF. CDR3 sequence (DNA): TGTGCCAGCAGTGAAGGTCCCGGTAGGAGCTACACCTTC.

The CDR3 here is CASRDRGHANQPQHF. The DNA of the CDR3 is TGTGCCAGCAGGGACAGGGGGCACGCCAATCAGCCCCAGCATTTT. The genes are TRBV6-6 and TRBJ1-5, with 11 bases fitting TRBD1. Germline V gene sequence: CDR1 MNHNY, CDR2 SVGAGI (reference sequence). The CDR3 has 15 residues. V was clipped by 6 bases and J by 3 bases; unmatched bases: 4.

Regarding this clone: The junction shows a germline mismatch at one end, possibly a read error. The V and J genes are TRBV11-2 and TRBJ2-7; 8 bases fit TRBD1. The CDR3 totals 14 residues. Germline CDR1 and CDR2: SGHAT and FQNNGV. The CDR3 here is CASTLPDRVYEQYF. The DNA of the CDR3 is TGTGCCAGCACCTTACCGGACAGGGTCTACGAGCAGTACTTC.

V is TRBV6-5 and J is TRBJ2-7; D perhaps matches TRBD1 (6 bases). V was clipped by 7 bases and J by 2 bases, with 18 bases between them. The CDR3 sequence is 15 residues long. Germline assignment: CDR1 MNHEY and CDR2 SVGAGI. The CDR3 DNA reads TGTGCCAGCACCGAAGGACCGGGACATCCCTACGAGCAGTACTTC. This translates into CASTEGPGHPYEQYF.

This chain connects TRBV5-6 to TRBJ1-1, with a weak D call TRBD1 (5 bases). The CDR3 totals 16 residues. Germline lookup yields CDR1 SGHDT and CDR2 YYEEEE. Trimming shortened V by 1 base and J by 0 bases, and 13 bases separated the two germline ends. CDR3 protein: CASSLIGAQVNTEAFF. In DNA form, the CDR3 reads TGTGCCAGCAGCTTGATAGGGGCGCAGGTGAACACTGAAGCTTTCTTT.

This chain connects TRBV7-9 to TRBJ2-6; possibly TRBD1 for D (5 bases). Deletions cut 2 bases from V and 4 bases from J, with 12 bases between. This CDR3 contains 16 residues. In germline, CDR1 is SEHNR, CDR2 FQNEAQ (reference sequence). The CDR3 DNA reads as TGTGCCAGCAGCTTACGAGTAGGGGCCGGGGCCAACGTCCTGACTTTC. As protein: CASSLRVGAGANVLTF. Variable domain in full (rest from reference TRBV7-9 and TRBJ2-6): DTGVSQNPRHKITKRGQNVTFRCDPISEHNRLYWYRQTLGQGPEFLTYFQNEAQLEKSRLLSDRFSAERPKGSFSTLEIQRTEQGDSAMYLCASSLRVGAGANVLTFGAGSRLTVL.

This clone was detected once. V gene TRBV28 combines with J gene TRBJ2-5; 7 nucleotides match TRBD2. Germline V gene data show CDR1 as MDHEN and CDR2 as SYDVKM. The CDR3 runs 14 residues. The J segment lost 5 bases and the V segment lost 4 bases, leaving 7 bases of the junction unmatched. CDR3 amino acids: CASSSATSQETQYF. CDR3 sequence (DNA): TGTGCCAGCAGTTCCGCGACTAGCCAGGAGACCCAGTACTTC.

The chain couples TRBV7-9 to TRBJ1-1; D uncertain. CDR1 is SEHNR, CDR2 FQNEAQ, per germline (reference sequence). The ends were cut back, 6 bases at V and 1 base at J, with 12 bases in the middle. The CDR3 runs 14 residues. The CDR3 reads CASRTSAGNTEAFF. In nucleotides, the CDR3 is TGTGCCAGCAGGACTAGCGCGGGGAACACTGAAGCTTTCTTT.

The chain combines TRBV11-3 with TRBJ2-7; D remains ambiguous. CDR3 length: 14 residues. V shed 5 bases and J shed 0 bases, with 11 bases lying between them. Per germline, CDR1 SGHNT and CDR2 YENEEA. CDR3 sequence: CASSLRRISYEQYF. The DNA of the CDR3 is TGTGCCAGCAGCCTGAGGCGGATCTCCTACGAGCAGTACTTC.

This chain links TRBV24-1 with TRBJ1-2; D not resolved. CDR3 length: 13 amino acids. Trimming took off 2 bases at V and 9 bases at J, with 12 bases between the two ends. Germline V gene lookup returns CDR1 KGHDR and CDR2 SFDVKD. The DNA of the CDR3 is TGTGCCACCAGTGATTCCTCCCCGTCGAGCTACACCTTC. Translated, it gives CATSDSSPSSYTF.

The chain has TRBV2 and TRBJ1-5; TRBD1 might be the D (5 bases). CDR1 SNHLY and CDR2 FYNNEI come from the germline V gene. V shed 7 bases and J shed 3 bases, with 10 bases lying between them. This CDR3 is 13 amino acids long. CDR3 in amino acids: CASISGYNQPQHF. Here the CDR3 DNA reads TGTGCCAGCATATCAGGGTACAATCAGCCCCAGCATTTT.

This chain joins TRBV28 and TRBJ2-7; the D is unclear. In germline, CDR1 is MDHEN, CDR2 SYDVKM. V gave up 5 bases and J gave up 2 bases, with 10 bases separating them. The CDR3 extends over 13 amino acids. For the CDR3, the DNA is TGTGCCAGCAGTGTGGGTACAGCCTACGAGCAGTACTTC. The encoded protein is CASSVGTAYEQYF. Combining the CDR3 with reference TRBV28 and TRBJ2-7 gives the whole variable domain DVKVTQSSRYLVKRTGEKVFLECVQDMDHENMFWYRQDPGLGLRLIYFSYDVKMKEKGDIPEGYSVSREKKERFSLILESASTNQTSMYLCASSVGTAYEQYFGPGTRLTVT.

The chain couples TRBV18 to TRBJ1-3; 9 bases align to TRBD1. V was clipped by 1 base and J by 2 bases; unmatched bases: 6. The CDR3 has 17 amino acids. Germline V gives CDR1 KGHSH, CDR2 LQKENI. In DNA form, the CDR3 reads TGTGCCAGCTCACCACTGAGAGGGGACAGGGCTGGAAACACCATATATTTT. Translating it yields CASSPLRGDRAGNTIYF.

This chain connects TRBV6-5 to TRBJ2-2, with 8 bases that match TRBD1. The CDR3 is made up of 15 amino acids. Looked up from germline, CDR1 is MNHEY and CDR2 is SVGAGI. V was clipped by 6 bases and J by 2 bases; unmatched bases: 5. CDR3 in DNA: TGTGCCAGCAGCCGAGGACAGGGCAACACCGGGGAGCTGTTTTTT. It specifies CASSRGQGNTGELFF.

The chain couples TRBV6-1 to TRBJ2-5; D remains ambiguous. V lost 1 base and J lost 10, with 13 bases in between. The germline gives CDR1 MNHNS, CDR2 SASEGT. This CDR3 comprises 13 residues. CDR3 loop: CASSEGGFRDQYF. The CDR3 region has the DNA TGTGCCAGCAGTGAAGGGGGATTCCGTGACCAGTACTTC.

This chain uses TRBV6-4 with TRBJ1-2; a possible D gene is TRBD1 (6 bases). The germline V gene has CDR1 MRHNA and CDR2 SNTAGT. The CDR3 runs to 13 residues. Trimming shortened V by 7 bases and J by 7 bases, and 16 bases separated the two germline ends. The CDR3, as DNA: TGTGCCAGCAAAAGCCAGGGGATGGGTGGCTACACCTTC. Amino acid sequence: CASKSQGMGGYTF.

The chain recombines TRBV6-5 with TRBJ2-7; maybe TRBD1 (6 bases). The V gene's germline CDR1 is MNHEY and CDR2 SVGAGI. V was trimmed by 9 bases and J by 2 bases, leaving 14 bases between them. The CDR3 sequence is 13 residues long. CDR3 in DNA: TGTGCCAGTGGACAGTCGATTCCCTACGAGCAGTACTTC. Translated, it gives CASGQSIPYEQYF.

The V call is TRBV2, the J call TRBJ1-2, with D hard to call. This CDR3 region has 13 residues. In germline, CDR1 is SNHLY, CDR2 FYNNEI. V was cut by 7 bases and J by 8 bases, with 17 bases left in between. CDR3 coding DNA: TGTGCCAGCACAGTCGGGCCGACATTCGGCTACACCTTC. It yields the protein CASTVGPTFGYTF.

The J gene is TRBJ1-4, the V gene TRBV5-1; 7 bases match TRBD1. The germline gives CDR1 SGHRS, CDR2 YFSETQ. This CDR3 has 13 residues. After removal of 9 bases from V and 4 bases from J, the junction contained 6 bases not matched to a gene. CDR3 sequence (DNA): TGCGCCACCAGACAGGGCATTAATGAAAAACTGTTTTTT. Translating it yields CATRQGINEKLFF.

The chain couples TRBV6-5 to TRBJ1-3; D gene uncertain. Germline loops: CDR1 MNHEY, CDR2 SVGAGI. Trimming took off 6 bases at V and 0 bases at J, with 12 bases between the two ends. The CDR3 is made up of 15 amino acids. DNA for the CDR3: TGTGCCAGCAGGGATGGCAGACACTCTGGAAACACCATATATTTT. Protein: CASRDGRHSGNTIYF.

This sequence joins TRBV6-2 or TRBV6-3 and TRBJ2-1; 10 bases fit TRBD2. Germline lookup yields CDR1 MNHEY and CDR2 SVGEGT. The trim removed 5 bases at V and 4 bases at J, leaving 11 bases unmatched. CDR3 length: 17 amino acids. The CDR3 protein is CASSPPRTSGLYNEQFF. The CDR3 DNA reads as TGTGCCAGCAGTCCCCCCCGGACTAGCGGTTTATACAATGAGCAGTTCTTC.